The clone carrying this T cell receptor (beta chain) has only a few counts. What it recognizes is unknown. Healthy Caucasian donors formed the entire cohort. The sample belongs to a study of identical twins. Study-wide results and caveats: Within monozygotic twins, out-of-frame TCR alpha sharing was underestimated by the models.

The CDR3 runs to 15 residues. Germline V gene sequence: CDR1 SGHRS, CDR2 YFSETQ. V shed 4 bases and J shed 0 bases, with 11 bases lying between them. Unique molecular identifiers were present on the cDNA, and a universal primer site came from template switching. TCRdb re-called the 5' RACE reads with MiXCR, one entry per CDR3 protein. The sample lists 1,800,000 or so distinct CDR3 sequences, under 35% occurring once. The chain couples TRBV5-1 to TRBJ2-1; D possibly corresponds to TRBD2 (5 bases). The sample taken for sequencing was cord blood. This TCR was sampled from a newborn girl in good health. This CDR3 reads CASSPGLDSYNEQFF. The CDR3 DNA reads TGCGCCAGCAGCCCAGGACTGGACTCCTACAATGAGCAGTTCTTC.